Each of the 17 T cell receptor beta chains below was sequenced from the same sample in a study of chemoradiotherapy in HPV16-positive cancers. Profiling relied on immunoSEQ multiplex PCR, and the TCRdb table lists in-frame clones only, not all of them. The sample yields 3,000 to 4,000 clones, less than 95% seen once. This sample was taken from a patient who underwent chemoradiotherapy. Every receptor here comes from a human donor with HPV-associated anogenital cancer.

The chain is built from TRBV5-6 and TRBJ1-1; D remains unclear. With 3 bases removed from V and 4 bases from J, the gap between germline ends came to 16 bases. The CDR3 sequence is 15 residues long. Germline values: CDR1 SGHDT, CDR2 YYEEEE. The CDR3, as DNA: TGTGCCAGCAGCTCACCGGGCATCCGAGGCACTGAAGCTTTCTTT. Translation gives CASSSPGIRGTEAFF. Drawing the rest from reference TRBV5-6 and TRBJ1-1, the complete variable domain is DAGVTQSPTHLIKTRGQQVTLRCSPKSGHDTVSWYQQALGQGPQFIFQYYEEEERQRGNFPDRFSGHQFPNYSSELNVNALLLGDSALYLCASSSPGIRGTEAFFGQGTRLTVV.

This rearrangement joins TRBV6-1 to TRBJ2-7; 8 nucleotides match TRBD1. The length of the CDR3 is 18 residues. Germline lookup yields CDR1 MNHNS and CDR2 SASEGT. Trimming took 3 bases from V and 6 from J; bases not matched to a gene: 19. The CDR3, as DNA: TGTGCCAGCAGTGACAGGCTCAGGACGCAGGGGGCCTCGCGCGAGCAGTACTTC. As protein: CASSDRLRTQGASREQYF.

This clone was seen just once. This rearrangement joins TRBV28 to TRBJ1-1; TRBD1 might be the D (5 bases). V was shortened by 6 bases and J by 1 base, with 24 bases between the two germline ends. This CDR3 spans 18 amino acids. CDR1 MDHEN and CDR2 SYDVKM come from the germline V gene. DNA for the CDR3: TGTGCCAGCAGATCCCATCTATCAGGGTACCGAAGGAACACTGAAGCTTTCTTT. This gives the protein CASRSHLSGYRRNTEAFF.

This clone came up once. This chain uses TRBV13 with TRBJ1-1; a possible D gene is TRBD1 (5 bases). This CDR3 is built from 14 residues. Per the germline V gene, CDR1 is PRHDT and CDR2 is FYEKMQ (reference sequence). Trimming removed 5 bases from V and 1 base from J, with 11 bases in between. The CDR3 DNA reads as TGTGCCAGCAGCCAAGGGACGGAGAACACTGAAGCTTTCTTT. This gives the protein CASSQGTENTEAFF.

This clone occurred once. The V gene is TRBV27, the J gene TRBJ2-2, with D possibly being TRBD1 (5 bases). Germline V gene lookup returns CDR1 MNHEY and CDR2 SMNVEV (reference sequence). V lost 6 bases and J lost 0, with 11 bases in between. CDR3 length equals 15 residues. The CDR3 loop is CASSLTATNTGELFF. CDR3 DNA: TGTGCCAGCAGCCTGACAGCTACGAACACCGGGGAGCTGTTTTTT.

The chain carries TRBV28 and TRBJ2-2; a weak D match, TRBD1 (6 bases). This CDR3 is 17 amino acids long. Trimming removed 4 bases from V and 6 bases from J, with 21 bases in between. Per the germline V gene, CDR1 is MDHEN and CDR2 is SYDVKM. The chain's CDR3 is CASSSGALGARAGELFF. The CDR3 DNA is TGTGCCAGCAGTTCAGGGGCTCTTGGTGCGAGGGCCGGGGAGCTGTTTTTT.

Here the CDR3 DNA reads TGTGCCAGCAGCTTTACTCCAGCCCTCGGGGGGGGTAATACGCAGTATTTT. It yields the protein CASSFTPALGGGNTQYF. This chain connects TRBV9 to TRBJ2-3, with TRBD2 identical over 8 bases. Trimming removed 4 bases from V and 7 bases from J; junction bases left unmatched: 17. The germline V gene has CDR1 SGDLS and CDR2 YYNGEE. This CDR3 is 17 amino acids long.

The rearrangement links TRBV5-4 to TRBJ1-2; possibly TRBD1 for D (5 bases). CDR3 size: 14 residues. In germline, CDR1 is SGHNT, CDR2 YYREEE (reference sequence). Trimming pared 8 bases from V and 8 bases from J, leaving 22 bases between. The CDR3 sequence: CASRVLGHEKGYTF. In nucleotides, the CDR3 is TGTGCCAGTCGAGTCCTTGGACATGAAAAGGGCTACACCTTC.

The CDR3 loop reads CASSYDRTYGYTF. The CDR3 DNA follows: TGCGCCAGCAGCTATGACAGAACCTATGGCTACACCTTC. The V gene is TRBV5-1, the J gene TRBJ1-2; D may be TRBD1 (5 bases). In germline, CDR1 is SGHRS, CDR2 YFSETQ. V lost 3 bases and J 4 bases, leaving 10 bases between the germline ends. CDR3 length equals 13 residues.

V usage is TRBV28 and J usage is TRBJ2-1; 12 bases are a match to TRBD2. The CDR3 is 16 amino acids. The ends lost 5 bases at V and 5 bases at J; junction bases unmatched: 7. Germline loops: CDR1 MDHEN, CDR2 SYDVKM. The CDR3 sequence: CASSPQTSGGHNEQFF. CDR3 coding DNA: TGTGCCAGCAGTCCACAGACTAGCGGGGGCCACAATGAGCAGTTCTTC.

This chain joins TRBV28 and TRBJ1-5; D not certain. The CDR3 has 17 residues. Germline assignment: CDR1 MDHEN and CDR2 SYDVKM. The ends were cut back, 4 bases at V and 9 bases at J, with 25 bases in the middle. The CDR3 is CASSSSQQGSDVRPQHF. CDR3 nucleotide sequence: TGTGCCAGCAGTTCGTCCCAACAAGGGTCCGACGTACGGCCCCAGCATTTT.

This clone has a single count. The V call is TRBV27, the J call TRBJ2-3; 11 positions agree with TRBD2. Germline values: CDR1 MNHEY, CDR2 SMNVEV (reference sequence). The V gene end was trimmed by 6 bases and the J gene end by 1 base; junction bases not matched to a gene: 0. This CDR3 comprises 14 residues. The DNA of the CDR3 is TGTGCCAGCAGACTAGCGGGGGGCACAGATACGCAGTATTTT. This translates into CASRLAGGTDTQYF.

The genes are TRBV7-6 and TRBJ2-5; no firm D call. Germline V lookup: CDR1 SGHVS, CDR2 FNYEAQ. Trimming removed 1 base at V and 2 bases at J, with 5 bases between. The CDR3 runs 13 residues. CDR3 sequence reads: CASSLGRQETQYF. Written as DNA, the CDR3 is TGTGCCAGCAGCTTAGGGAGACAAGAGACCCAGTACTTC.

The chain joins TRBV4-2 to TRBJ1-1, with D hard to call. Trimming took 1 base from V and 1 from J, leaving 4 bases between them. This CDR3 region has 13 residues. From germline, CDR1 is LGHNA and CDR2 YNFKEQ. Written as DNA, the CDR3 is TGTGCCAGCAGCCAAGTAGCGAACACTGAAGCTTTCTTT. This sequence encodes CASSQVANTEAFF.

The V call is TRBV7-9, the J call TRBJ1-4, with a tentative D call TRBD1 (5 bases). Germline-derived CDR1 and CDR2 are SEHNR and FQNEAQ (reference sequence). Trimming left V 0 bases short and J 8 bases short, with 10 bases between. The CDR3 has 14 amino acids. CDR3 region: CASSLARAKEKLFF. CDR3 coding DNA: TGTGCCAGCAGCTTAGCCAGGGCGAAGGAAAAACTGTTTTTT.

The chain combines TRBV4-1 with TRBJ1-2, with TRBD1 as a possible D gene (6 bases). V gave up 4 bases and J gave up 2 bases, with 8 bases separating them. The CDR3 sequence is 13 residues long. CDR1 is MGHRA, CDR2 YSYEKL, per germline. CDR3 DNA: TGCGCCAGCAGCCCAGGACAGAACTATGGCTACACCTTC. Protein product: CASSPGQNYGYTF.

The V gene is TRBV7-6, the J gene TRBJ2-1; no reliable D call. CDR3 size: 14 residues. V was pared by 5 bases and J by 4 bases, with 12 bases between. Germline lookup yields CDR1 SGHVS and CDR2 FNYEAQ. The CDR3 sequence is CASSHSGPYNEQFF. The CDR3 DNA reads TGTGCCAGCAGCCACTCAGGTCCTTACAATGAGCAGTTCTTC.